What follows describes a single T cell receptor (beta chain). Its specificity is unknown. Libraries were prepared by immunoSEQ multiplex PCR; TCRdb keeps only in-frame clonotypes and omits some of them. The profile shows approximately 40,000 clones, 75% to 90% of them singletons. This specimen belongs to a study of OX40 agonist ivuxolimab in advanced cancers. Study results and caveats: Among the lowest peripheral clonal expansion occurred in 0.1-3.0 mg/kg partial responders.

V lost 0 bases to trimming and J lost 5 bases; unmatched junction nucleotides: 7. This CDR3 contains 17 residues. The germline V gene has CDR1 GTSNPN and CDR2 SVGIG (reference sequence). This clonotype was obtained from an adult with an advanced solid tumor such as melanoma, head and neck, liver or kidney cancer. The input for sequencing was CD4+ or CD8+ T cells sorted from blood, taken in a trial of the OX40 agonist ivuxolimab. The chain uses TRBV30 and TRBJ2-3; 14 bases align to TRBD2. In nucleotides, the CDR3 is TGTGCCTGGAGTGTAGGAGGGACTAGCGGGAGAGGAGATACGCAGTATTTT. It specifies CAWSVGGTSGRGDTQYF. Combining the CDR3 with reference TRBV30 and TRBJ2-3 gives the whole variable domain SQTIHQWPATLVQPVGSPLSLECTVEGTSNPNLYWYRQAAGRGLQLLFYSVGIGQISSEVPQNLSASRPQDRQFILSSKKLLLSDSGFYLCAWSVGGTSGRGDTQYFGPGTRLTVL.